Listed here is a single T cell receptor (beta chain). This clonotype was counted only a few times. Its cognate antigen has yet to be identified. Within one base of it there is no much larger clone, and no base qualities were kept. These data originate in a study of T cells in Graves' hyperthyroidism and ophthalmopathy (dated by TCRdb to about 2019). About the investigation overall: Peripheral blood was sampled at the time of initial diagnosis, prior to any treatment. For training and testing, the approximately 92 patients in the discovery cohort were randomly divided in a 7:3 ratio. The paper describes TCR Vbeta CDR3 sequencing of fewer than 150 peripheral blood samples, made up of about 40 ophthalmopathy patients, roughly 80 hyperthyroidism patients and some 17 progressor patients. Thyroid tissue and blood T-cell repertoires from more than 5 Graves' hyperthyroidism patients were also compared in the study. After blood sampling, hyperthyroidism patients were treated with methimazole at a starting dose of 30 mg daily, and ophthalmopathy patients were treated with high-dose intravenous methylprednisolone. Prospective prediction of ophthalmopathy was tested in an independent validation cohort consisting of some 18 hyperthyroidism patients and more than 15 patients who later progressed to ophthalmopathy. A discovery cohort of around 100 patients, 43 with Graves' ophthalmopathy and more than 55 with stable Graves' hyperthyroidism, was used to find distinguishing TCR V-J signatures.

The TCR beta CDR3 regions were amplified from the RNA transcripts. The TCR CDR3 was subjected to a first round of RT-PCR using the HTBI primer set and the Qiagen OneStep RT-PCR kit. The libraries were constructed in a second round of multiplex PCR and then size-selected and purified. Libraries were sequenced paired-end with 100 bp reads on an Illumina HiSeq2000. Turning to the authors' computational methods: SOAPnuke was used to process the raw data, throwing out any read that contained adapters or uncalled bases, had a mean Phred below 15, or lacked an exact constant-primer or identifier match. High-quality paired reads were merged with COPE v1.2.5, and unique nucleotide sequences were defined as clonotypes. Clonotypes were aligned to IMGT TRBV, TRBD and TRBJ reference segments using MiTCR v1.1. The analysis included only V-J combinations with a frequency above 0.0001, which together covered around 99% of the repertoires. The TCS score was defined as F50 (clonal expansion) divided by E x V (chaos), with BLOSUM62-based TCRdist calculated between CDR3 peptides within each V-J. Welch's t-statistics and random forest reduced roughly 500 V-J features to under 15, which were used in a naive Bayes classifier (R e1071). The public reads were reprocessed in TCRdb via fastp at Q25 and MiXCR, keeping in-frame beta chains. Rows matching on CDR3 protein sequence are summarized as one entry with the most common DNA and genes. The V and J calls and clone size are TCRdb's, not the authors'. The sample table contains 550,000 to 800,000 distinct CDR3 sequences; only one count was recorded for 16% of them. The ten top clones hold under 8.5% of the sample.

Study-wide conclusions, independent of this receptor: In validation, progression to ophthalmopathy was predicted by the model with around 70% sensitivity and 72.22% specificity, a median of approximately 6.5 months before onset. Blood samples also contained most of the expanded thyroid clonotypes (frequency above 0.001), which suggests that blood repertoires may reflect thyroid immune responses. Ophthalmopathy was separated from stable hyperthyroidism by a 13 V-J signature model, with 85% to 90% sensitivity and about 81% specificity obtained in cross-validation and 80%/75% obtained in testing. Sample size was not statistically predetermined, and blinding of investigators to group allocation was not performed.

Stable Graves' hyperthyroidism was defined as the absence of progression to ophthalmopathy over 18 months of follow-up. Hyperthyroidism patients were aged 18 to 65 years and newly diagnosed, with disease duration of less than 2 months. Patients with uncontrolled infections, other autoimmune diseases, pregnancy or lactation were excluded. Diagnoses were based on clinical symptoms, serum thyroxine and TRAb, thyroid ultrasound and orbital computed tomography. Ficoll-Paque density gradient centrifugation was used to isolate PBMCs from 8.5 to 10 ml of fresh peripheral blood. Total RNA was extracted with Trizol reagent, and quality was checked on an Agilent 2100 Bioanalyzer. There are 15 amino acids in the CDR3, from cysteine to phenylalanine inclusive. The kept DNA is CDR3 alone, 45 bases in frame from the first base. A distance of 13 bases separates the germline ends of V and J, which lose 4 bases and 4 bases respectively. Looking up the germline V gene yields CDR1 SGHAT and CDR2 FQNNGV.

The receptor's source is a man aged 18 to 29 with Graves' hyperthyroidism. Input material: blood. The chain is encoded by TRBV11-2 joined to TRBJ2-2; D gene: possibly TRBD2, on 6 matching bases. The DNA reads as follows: TGTGCCAGCAGCTATAGCGGAGTTATCACCGGGGAGCTGTTTTTT. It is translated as CASSYSGVITGELFF.